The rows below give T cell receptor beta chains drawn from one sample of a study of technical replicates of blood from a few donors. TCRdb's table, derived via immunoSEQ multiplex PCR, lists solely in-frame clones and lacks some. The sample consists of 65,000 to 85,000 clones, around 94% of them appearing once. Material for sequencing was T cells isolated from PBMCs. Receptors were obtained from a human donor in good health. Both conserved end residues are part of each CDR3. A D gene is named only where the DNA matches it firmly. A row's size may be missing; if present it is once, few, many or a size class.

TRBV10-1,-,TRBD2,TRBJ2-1,TGCGCCAGCACTCCCAGCGGGAGGGACAATGAGCAGTTCTTC,CASTPSGRDNEQFF
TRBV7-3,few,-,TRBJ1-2,TGTGCCAGCAGCTTAAGCCCCGGTTATGGCTACACCTTC,CASSLSPGYGYTF
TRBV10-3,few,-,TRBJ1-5,TGTGCCATCAGTGGGCAAGACAATCAGCCCCAGCATTTT,CAISGQDNQPQHF
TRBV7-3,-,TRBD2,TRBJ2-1,TGTGCCAGCACCCCAAGGGGACTAGCGGGCGATGAGCAGTTCTTC,CASTPRGLAGDEQFF
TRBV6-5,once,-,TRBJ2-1,TGTGCCAGCAGCCGCGACAGGGACTATGAGCAGTTCTTC,CASSRDRDYEQFF
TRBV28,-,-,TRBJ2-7,TGTGCCAGCAATAGAGTATCCTACGAGCAGTACTTC,CASNRVSYEQYF
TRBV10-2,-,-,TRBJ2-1,TGCGCCAGCAGCGCCGGGACTGGGTTCTACAATGAGCAGTTCTTC,CASSAGTGFYNEQFF
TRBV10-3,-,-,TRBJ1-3,TGTGCCATCAGTGAGTCGAGGGATATATCTGGAAACACCATATATTTT,CAISESRDISGNTIYF
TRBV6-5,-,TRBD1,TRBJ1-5,TGTGCCAGCAGTCACAGGGGCCAGCCCCAGCATTTT,CASSHRGQPQHF
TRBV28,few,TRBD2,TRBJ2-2,TGTGCCAGCGGGCTAGCGGGAGAGCACACCGGGGAGCTGTTTTTT,CASGLAGEHTGELFF
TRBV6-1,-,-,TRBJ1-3,TGTGCCAGCAGTGGAAGGACACCTAACTCTGGAAACACCATATATTTT,CASSGRTPNSGNTIYF
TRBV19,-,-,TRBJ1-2,TGTGCCAGCAAAAAAACAGCAGGAAACTATGGCTACACCTTC,CASKKTAGNYGYTF
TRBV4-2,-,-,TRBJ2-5,TGTGCCAGCAGCCAAGACCCTAGCCTGGAGACCCAGTACTTC,CASSQDPSLETQYF
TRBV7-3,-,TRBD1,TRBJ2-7,TGTGCCAGCAGCCCTCTGGGGGCAGACAGGGACGAGCAGTACTTC,CASSPLGADRDEQYF
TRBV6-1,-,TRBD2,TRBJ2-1,TGTGCCAGCAGTGATCGTCCTATGGGGACTAGCGGGAGGGTCGATGAGCAGTTCTTC,CASSDRPMGTSGRVDEQFF
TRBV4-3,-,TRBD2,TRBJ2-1,TGCGCCAGCAGCCAAGATCGGACTAGCGGATACAATGAGCAGTTCTTC,CASSQDRTSGYNEQFF
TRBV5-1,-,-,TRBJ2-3,TGCGCCAGCAGCTTGGGACCAGGGACAGATACGCAGTATTTT,CASSLGPGTDTQYF
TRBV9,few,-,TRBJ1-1,TGTGCCAGCAGCGTAGACAGCTGGGACACTGAAGCTTTCTTT,CASSVDSWDTEAFF
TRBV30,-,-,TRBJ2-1,TGTGCCTGGACGATGCGGGGGCGAAATGAGCAGTTCTTC,CAWTMRGRNEQFF
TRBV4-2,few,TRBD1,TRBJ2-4,TGTGCCAGCAGCCTAGACAGGGGCAAAAACATTCAGTACTTC,CASSLDRGKNIQYF
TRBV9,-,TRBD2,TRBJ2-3,TGTGCCAGCAGCGTAACCCCCACTAGCGGGAGTCTGGATACGCAGTATTTT,CASSVTPTSGSLDTQYF
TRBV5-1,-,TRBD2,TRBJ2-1,TGCGCCAGCAGCCCGGGGACTAGCGGGTACAATGAGCAGTTCTTC,CASSPGTSGYNEQFF